Listed here are 19 T cell receptor beta chains from one sample, sequenced in a study of blood T cell repertoires in COVID-19. Method: immunoSEQ multiplex PCR; TCRdb's copy keeps in-frame clones and lacks some. The sample has 360,000 or so clones, roughly nine tenths seen once. The specimen was PBMCs or T cells enriched from blood (not recorded which). These receptors all come from a young woman who had recovered from COVID-19.

The CDR3 coding sequence is TGCGCCAGCAGCACCCTAGCTAGCGGGAGGGCCGGTGAGCAGTTCTTC. Residues: CASSTLASGRAGEQFF. The chain employs TRBV5-1 and TRBJ2-1, with 12 bases that match TRBD2. With V trimmed by 4 bases and J by 9 bases, 11 bases remained unmatched. CDR3 length equals 16 residues. Germline V lookup: CDR1 SGHRS, CDR2 YFSETQ. Looking up the rest from reference TRBV5-1 and TRBJ2-1 gives the full variable domain: KAGVTQTPRYLIKTRGQQVTLSCSPISGHRSVSWYQQTPGQGLQFLFEYFSETQRNKGNFPGRFSGRQFSNSRSEMNVSTLELGDSALYLCASSTLASGRAGEQFFGPGTRLTVL.

The rearrangement joins TRBV29-1 to TRBJ2-1; 7 bases match TRBD2. CDR3 length: 13 residues. Germline values: CDR1 SQVTM, CDR2 ANQGSEA. V was clipped by 7 bases and J by 3 bases; unmatched bases: 6. CDR3 region: CSASGLSYNEQFF. The CDR3 DNA sequence: TGCAGCGCTTCGGGACTAAGCTACAATGAGCAGTTCTTC.

This clone occurred a few times. The chain recombines TRBV5-4 with TRBJ1-2; no reliable D call. The CDR3 loop spans 17 amino acids. Deletions cut 1 base from V and 0 bases from J, with 16 bases between. Germline V gives CDR1 SGHNT, CDR2 YYREEE (reference sequence). Here the CDR3 reads CASSLKSRRAPNYGYTF. The CDR3 DNA is TGTGCCAGCAGCTTGAAATCAAGGAGAGCTCCTAACTATGGCTACACCTTC.

The chain uses TRBV7-3 and TRBJ2-3; possibly TRBD2 for D (5 bases). Trimming shortened V by 1 base and J by 6 bases, and 11 bases separated the two germline ends. The CDR3 is 14 residues long. Germline-derived CDR1 and CDR2 are SGHTA and FQGTGA. CDR3 sequence reads: CASSLNLAGDTQYF. The CDR3 DNA follows: TGTGCCAGCAGCTTAAATCTAGCCGGGGATACGCAGTATTTT.

The rearrangement links TRBV7-9 to TRBJ2-1, with 8 bases aligning to TRBD1. V was clipped by 4 bases and J by 10 bases; unmatched bases: 6. CDR1 and CDR2 from the germline V gene are SEHNR and FQNEAQ (reference sequence). The CDR3 totals 13 residues. CDR3 sequence: CASSSTTGAEQFF. The CDR3 nucleotides read TGTGCCAGCAGCTCCACGACAGGGGCGGAGCAGTTCTTC.

This clone came up once. The V call is TRBV21-1, the J call TRBJ2-6; the D segment call TRBD1 is taken from the table without a DNA check. TRBV21-1 corresponds to a pseudogene. CDR3 size: 15 residues. This CDR3 is CASPDRAPGANVLTF. CDR3 nucleotides: TGTGCCAGCCCGGACAGAGCCCCTGGGGCCAACGTCCTGACTTTC.

V gene TRBV25-1 combines with J gene TRBJ2-5; 8 positions match TRBD1. V dropped 5 bases and J dropped 5; count of bases not matched to a gene: 10. The CDR3 consists of 15 residues. Germline V gives CDR1 MGHDK, CDR2 SYGVNS. CDR3 DNA sequence: TGTGCCAGCAGTTTCAGGGGGCGCGGCGACGAGACCCAGTACTTC. This gives the protein CASSFRGRGDETQYF. Using reference TRBV25-1 and TRBJ2-5 for the parts outside the CDR3, the full variable domain is EADIYQTPRYLVIGTGKKITLECSQTMGHDKMYWYQQDPGMELHLIHYSYGVNSTEKGDLSSESTVSRIRTEHFPLTLESARPSHTSQYLCASSFRGRGDETQYFGPGTRLLVL.

The chain joins TRBV24-1 to TRBJ2-7; possibly TRBD2 for D (5 bases). This CDR3 is 12 amino acids long. Germline assignment: CDR1 KGHDR and CDR2 SFDVKD. V lost 4 bases and J 5 bases, leaving 8 bases between the germline ends. In nucleotides, the CDR3 is TGTGCCACCAGTGACCGAGGGAACGAGCAGTACTTC. Translation gives CATSDRGNEQYF.

The chain has TRBV11-2 and TRBJ2-7; D gene uncertain. The germline V and J ends were trimmed by 5 bases and 6 bases, with 11 bases remaining between them. Germline V gene sequence: CDR1 SGHAT, CDR2 FQNNGV. The CDR3 contains 12 residues. CDR3 sequence: CASSTISGEQYF. The DNA for the CDR3 is TGTGCCAGCAGCACTATATCGGGCGAGCAGTACTTC.

Turning to this clone: A much larger clone lies one base from this, so it may be a read error. This rearrangement joins TRBV19 to TRBJ2-7, with 10 bases fitting TRBD1. The J segment lost 2 bases and the V segment lost 0 bases, leaving 1 base of the junction unmatched. The CDR3 is 15 residues long. Per germline, CDR1 LNHDA and CDR2 SQIVND (reference sequence). The CDR3 region has the DNA TGTGCCAGTAGTATAGAAGGGACAGGGGCCTACGAGCAGTACTTC. This translates into CASSIEGTGAYEQYF. Supplemented by reference TRBV19 and TRBJ2-7, the full variable domain reads DGGITQSPKYLFRKEGQNVTLSCEQNLNHDAMYWYRQDPGQGLRLIYYSQIVNDFQKGDIAEGYSVSREKKESFPLTVTSAQKNPTAFYLCASSIEGTGAYEQYFGPGTRLTVT.

The rearrangement links TRBV19 to TRBJ2-5; TRBD1 agrees at 9 bases. The CDR3 spans 16 residues. J was trimmed by 5 bases and V by 4 bases; bases with no gene match: 11. CDR1 and CDR2 (germline): LNHDA, SQIVND (reference sequence). This CDR3 reads CASSRTQQGARETQYF. CDR3 nucleotide sequence: TGTGCCAGTAGTAGAACCCAACAGGGGGCGCGGGAGACCCAGTACTTC.

This clone has only one observation. The chain uses TRBV5-4 and TRBJ1-1; 11 positions match TRBD1. This CDR3 spans 14 amino acids. Germline V gene lookup returns CDR1 SGHNT and CDR2 YYREEE (reference sequence). The junction had 11 bases not matched to a gene; V was cut back by 3 bases and J by 13 bases. The CDR3 spells CASSYRDRGKEDFF. DNA for the CDR3: TGTGCCAGCAGCTACCGGGACAGGGGGAAAGAGGATTTCTTT. Drawing the rest from reference TRBV5-4 and TRBJ1-1, the complete variable domain is ETGVTQSPTHLIKTRGQQVTLRCSSQSGHNTVSWYQQALGQGPQFIFQYYREEENGRGNFPPRFSGLQFPNYSSELNVNALELDDSALYLCASSYRDRGKEDFFGQGTRLTVV.

V and J are TRBV27 and TRBJ2-7; no clear D gene. The length of the CDR3 is 13 residues. Trimming removed 4 bases at V and 1 base at J, with 8 bases between. The germline CDR1 and CDR2 sequences are MNHEY and SMNVEV (reference sequence). The CDR3 loop reads CASSYTRSYEQYF. Written as DNA, the CDR3 is TGTGCCAGCAGTTACACACGATCCTACGAGCAGTACTTC.

The chain employs TRBV5-8 and TRBJ2-1, with 9 bases that match TRBD2. The CDR3 contains 15 residues. Germline CDR1 reads SGHTS; CDR2 reads YDEGEE. With 1 base clipped from V and 10 bases from J, the junction kept 9 bases outside the gene matches. CDR3 protein: CASSLYAGGPGEQFF. CDR3 coding DNA: TGTGCCAGCAGCTTGTATGCGGGAGGGCCGGGGGAGCAGTTCTTC. Based on the CDR3 plus reference TRBV5-8 and TRBJ2-1, the full variable domain is EAGVTQSPTHLIKTRGQQATLRCSPISGHTSVYWYQQALGLGLQFLLWYDEGEERNRGNFPPRFSGRQFPNYSSELNVNALELEDSALYLCASSLYAGGPGEQFFGPGTRLTVL.

This chain uses TRBV27 with TRBJ1-2; D may be TRBD1 (5 bases). This CDR3 is built from 15 residues. The V gene's germline CDR1 is MNHEY and CDR2 SMNVEV (reference sequence). V shed 6 bases and J shed 7 bases, with 21 bases lying between them. In nucleotides, the CDR3 is TGTGCCAGCAGATTGTCGGGCAGGGAGGTTTTTGGCTACACCTTC. Its protein is CASRLSGREVFGYTF.

The rearrangement uses TRBV7-9 and TRBJ1-4; unclear D gene. Trimming pared 3 bases from V and 4 bases from J, leaving 12 bases between. Germline CDR1 SEHNR, CDR2 FQNEAQ (reference sequence). This CDR3 region has 15 residues. CDR3 residues: CASSLPVSLNEKLFF. The CDR3 region has the DNA TGTGCCAGCAGCTTGCCGGTATCCCTTAATGAAAAACTGTTTTTT.

The CDR3 nucleotides are TGTGCCAGCTCGCAACAGGGGCAGGGGACAGATACGCAGTATTTT. Amino acids: CASSQQGQGTDTQYF. The chain carries TRBV18 and TRBJ2-3; TRBD1 matches 7 bases. CDR3 length equals 15 residues. Trimming took 6 bases from V and 3 from J; bases not matched to a gene: 9. Germline CDR1 reads KGHSH; CDR2 reads LQKENI.

This chain connects TRBV6-5 to TRBJ1-2; the match to TRBD1 covers 7 bases. The CDR3 loop spans 16 amino acids. V gave up 0 bases and J gave up 4 bases; unmatched junction bases: 8. Per the germline V gene, CDR1 is MNHEY and CDR2 is SVGAGI. The CDR3 DNA sequence: TGTGCCAGCAGTTACTCGAGAACCAAGGGGGCCTATGGCTACACCTTC. Protein product: CASSYSRTKGAYGYTF.

This chain connects TRBV5-1 to TRBJ1-1; D possibly corresponds to TRBD1 (5 bases). This CDR3 region has 13 residues. V shed 2 bases and J shed 1 base, with 6 bases lying between them. Germline lookup yields CDR1 SGHRS and CDR2 YFSETQ. The CDR3 loop is CASSFQGNTEAFF. CDR3 in DNA: TGCGCCAGCAGCTTTCAGGGGAACACTGAAGCTTTCTTT. The full variable domain, in which reference TRBV5-1 and TRBJ1-1 provide the parts outside the CDR3, is KAGVTQTPRYLIKTRGQQVTLSCSPISGHRSVSWYQQTPGQGLQFLFEYFSETQRNKGNFPGRFSGRQFSNSRSEMNVSTLELGDSALYLCASSFQGNTEAFFGQGTRLTVV.